This TCR beta chain was captured by sequencing in a study of blood T cell repertoires in COVID-19 (dated by TCRdb to 2019 to 2021). With respect to the entire study: The collaborator samples originated in the United States, Italy and Spain and spanned the acute and convalescent phases of COVID-19. The repertoires were released in a freely available public database intended as a resource for research on the immune response to SARS-CoV-2. Samples were obtained from the ongoing ImmuneRACE study (first 160 participants) and from 1,200 or so subjects provided by 6 global collaborators. Subjects who had been exposed to COVID-19, were actively infected with it, or had recovered from it provided the deeply sampled blood TCRbeta repertoires that made up the dataset. Where HLA class I and class II types were available, the types were taken from metadata supplied by the sample provider, not from assay-based typing. Sample metadata almost always included a de-identified subject ID, COVID-19 status, age in years and sex. The material from the prospective study consisted of cDNA or gDNA derived from T cells, B-cell-depleted T cells, or PBMCs.

General study outcomes and caveats: Clinical and demographic metadata were provided uncurated, with the amount varying by source and participant.

One collaborating source in Seattle enrolled patients during active infection and followed them longitudinally through the course of disease. Whole blood was collected in K2EDTA tubes by collaborating institutions according to the institutions' own protocols. Collaborator samples were shipped for TCRbeta analysis as frozen whole blood, isolated PBMCs, or DNA extracted from either sample type. Regarding this clone: Its antigen specificity is not known. The input lacks base qualities; no much larger clone sits a single base away.

TCRbeta CDR3 regions were amplified from genomic DNA by means of the immunoSEQ Assay, a bias-controlled multiplex PCR. Per the source publication's procedure: The number of nucleated cells in each sample was estimated from the amplification of reference gene primers within the assay. To quantify the absolute abundance of each unique TCRbeta CDR3 rearrangement, sequence reads were collapsed and filtered. Productive Simpson clonality was computed per sample as the square root of Simpson's diversity index over productive rearrangements. Not all clones reach the TCRdb copy of this immuneACCESS table, which keeps in-frame sequences only. Checked studies attribute under half of the gap to unresolved V genes and leave the rest unexplained. Clonal size and the V and J genes are those of that table, whereas D and trimming came from the DNA. The sample table lists some 300,000 clones, over 80% of them with a count of one. The ten largest clones capture 6.3% of the sample.

Reading the germline V gene (reference sequence) gives CDR1 WNHNN and CDR2 SYGVQD. V ends up 3 bases short and J 5 bases short, with an unmatched junction base count of 5. The CDR3 has 14 amino acids, counting the end cysteine and phenylalanine. The entry retains the CDR3 DNA only, 42 bases that are in frame from base 1. This clonotype was obtained from a woman between 45 and 65 years old with COVID-19, enrolled during active disease. Recombination connected TRBV10-1 to TRBJ2-7; 9 central bases correspond to TRBD2. Sample: peripheral blood. In nucleotide form, the sequence is TGCGCCAGCAGTGAAGATAGCGGGAGCCACGAGCAGTACTTC. It specifies CASSEDSGSHEQYF.